One and the same sample provided the 5 T cell receptor beta chains below, sequenced in a study of HIV-infected patients and healthy controls. TCRdb reprocessed the 5' RACE reads via MiXCR and lists one record per CDR3 protein. The table records around 64,000 distinct CDR3 sequences, roughly a sixth of them present only once. The sequenced material came from CD4+ T cells from blood. The source is a human donor in good health.

CDR3 sequence: CASSTGGAYEQYF. The CDR3 coding sequence is TGTGCCAGCAGCACAGGGGGCGCCTACGAGCAGTACTTC. V and J are TRBV7-9 and TRBJ2-7; 9 bases align to TRBD1. There are 13 residues in the CDR3. Per the germline V gene, CDR1 is SEHNR and CDR2 is FQNEAQ (reference sequence). V gave up 5 bases and J gave up 2 bases; unmatched junction bases: 1.

This clonotype was seen a few times. The chain is built from TRBV29-1 and TRBJ2-2; 9 bases align to TRBD1. After removal of 6 bases from V and 7 bases from J, the junction contained 0 bases not matched to a gene. CDR1 and CDR2 from the germline V gene are SQVTM and ANQGSEA. The CDR3 length is 11 residues. The CDR3 DNA is TGCAGCGTGACAGGGGGCGGGGAGCTGTTTTTT. This codes for CSVTGGGELFF.

This clonotype was found a few times. The J gene is TRBJ2-4, the V gene TRBV7-2; 9 bases map to TRBD1. The trim removed 6 bases at V and 6 bases at J, leaving 12 bases unmatched. The V gene's germline CDR1 is SGHTA and CDR2 FQGNSA. The CDR3 consists of 16 residues. The CDR3 nucleotides are TGTGCCAGCAGTTTACAACCGGGACAGGGCCGAAACATTCAGTACTTC. Its protein product is CASSLQPGQGRNIQYF.

The genes are TRBV5-1 and TRBJ2-5, with a tentative D call TRBD2 (6 bases). Germline V CDR1 and CDR2: SGHRS, YFSETQ. This CDR3 spans 14 amino acids. Trimming stripped 4 bases from V and 1 base from J, with 11 bases between. The CDR3 sequence is CASSRGLGQETQYF. The CDR3 nucleotides read TGCGCCAGCAGCCGGGGGTTGGGCCAAGAGACCCAGTACTTC.

Only a few counts were recorded for this clonotype. V and J are TRBV5-6 and TRBJ1-2, with D tentatively TRBD1 (6 bases). The CDR3 is made up of 15 amino acids. The V gene's germline CDR1 is SGHDT and CDR2 YYEEEE. V lost 4 bases to trimming and J lost 3 bases, with 16 bases between them. The CDR3 sequence: CASSNNRVSYYGYTF. As DNA, the CDR3 is TGTGCCAGCAGCAACAACAGGGTTTCATACTATGGCTACACCTTC.